The rows below give T cell receptor beta chains drawn from one sample of a study of radiotherapy plus CTLA-4 blockade in lung cancer. Only in-frame clones appear in the TCRdb table, and some are missing; sequencing was by immunoSEQ multiplex PCR. The sample has 65,000 to 85,000 clones, roughly 76% seen once. The sequencing used peripheral blood, collected from a patient treated with radiotherapy plus ipilimumab. The receptors originated from a human donor with non-small cell lung cancer whose response to radiotherapy plus ipilimumab could not be evaluated. Some clones in this sample may be carry-over from other donors' samples. The CDR3 runs from the conserved cysteine through the conserved F or W. Each record gives: J gene, V gene, CDR3 protein.

J gene: TRBJ2-3; V gene: TRBV28; CDR3 protein: CASSLLTGYTDTQYF
J gene: TRBJ2-2; V gene: TRBV12-5; CDR3 protein: CASGSSDRGFTGELFF
J gene: TRBJ2-7; V gene: TRBV5-5; CDR3 protein: CASSFWGQNEQYF
J gene: TRBJ2-2; V gene: TRBV7-9; CDR3 protein: CASSLQDAHTGELFF
J gene: TRBJ2-3; V gene: TRBV23-1; CDR3 protein: CASSQSAGRHSGPDTQYF
J gene: TRBJ1-3; V gene: TRBV11-2; CDR3 protein: CASSSMQGTGNTIYF
J gene: TRBJ1-2; V gene: TRBV15; CDR3 protein: CATSAQGIYGYTF
J gene: TRBJ1-1; V gene: TRBV27; CDR3 protein: CASSLSTGNTEAFF
J gene: TRBJ2-5; V gene: TRBV4-1; CDR3 protein: CASSQNGLAGETQYF
J gene: TRBJ2-5; V gene: TRBV5-1; CDR3 protein: CASSLVWGGEETQYF
J gene: TRBJ2-7; V gene: TRBV6-1; CDR3 protein: CASSSRDRLREQYF
J gene: TRBJ1-6; V gene: TRBV18; CDR3 protein: CASSPTADSPLHF
J gene: TRBJ2-7; V gene: TRBV27; CDR3 protein: CASSFASSYEQYF
J gene: TRBJ1-5; V gene: TRBV12-2; CDR3 protein: CASRLTWGDQPQHF
J gene: TRBJ1-3; V gene: TRBV29-1; CDR3 protein: CSGGGAEGNTIYF
J gene: TRBJ2-1; V gene: TRBV6-1; CDR3 protein: CASSESGDIYNEQFF
J gene: TRBJ2-7; V gene: TRBV6-6; CDR3 protein: CASSYRQSSSYEQYF
J gene: TRBJ1-1; V gene: TRBV6-1; CDR3 protein: CASRRAVNTEAFF
J gene: TRBJ2-1; V gene: TRBV19; CDR3 protein: CASTLGGFPNNEQFF
J gene: TRBJ2-7; V gene: TRBV28; CDR3 protein: CASSFREQYF
J gene: TRBJ1-6; V gene: TRBV6-1; CDR3 protein: CASSESVLGVSPLHF
J gene: TRBJ2-7; V gene: TRBV28; CDR3 protein: CASSFFAGGYEQYF
J gene: TRBJ1-1; V gene: TRBV2; CDR3 protein: CASSHPRQGGLNTEAFF
J gene: TRBJ1-1; V gene: TRBV6-5; CDR3 protein: CASSWGGAGAFF
J gene: TRBJ2-1; V gene: TRBV4-2; CDR3 protein: CASSQDGLGGNEQFF
J gene: TRBJ1-6; V gene: TRBV30; CDR3 protein: CAWRGTGGNLPLHF
J gene: TRBJ1-5; V gene: TRBV7-9; CDR3 protein: CASSFGSNQPQHF
J gene: TRBJ2-3; V gene: TRBV19; CDR3 protein: CASSVPSAGAPGTQYF
J gene: TRBJ2-5; V gene: TRBV6-5; CDR3 protein: CASSYSGTSGQETQYF
J gene: TRBJ1-6; V gene: TRBV7-2; CDR3 protein: CASSLEARRGGFSPLHF
J gene: TRBJ2-7; V gene: TRBV6-5; CDR3 protein: CASSLGRGEQYF
J gene: TRBJ2-5; V gene: TRBV6-1; CDR3 protein: CASSGTGGAGETQYF
J gene: TRBJ2-1; V gene: TRBV28; CDR3 protein: CASRERGPYNEQFF
J gene: TRBJ1-3; V gene: TRBV5-4; CDR3 protein: CASSLGQAFNGNTIYF
J gene: TRBJ2-1; V gene: TRBV29-1; CDR3 protein: CSVPTGRITNEQFF
J gene: TRBJ1-6; V gene: TRBV2; CDR3 protein: CASSETTGFNIPLHF
J gene: TRBJ2-7; V gene: TRBV5-1; CDR3 protein: CASSLGRDYEQYF
J gene: TRBJ1-3; V gene: TRBV4-3; CDR3 protein: CASSPLVGQIRNTIYF
J gene: TRBJ2-6; V gene: TRBV7-3; CDR3 protein: CASSSGSGANVLTF
J gene: TRBJ1-5; V gene: TRBV12-2; CDR3 protein: CASRLRGVGNQPQHF
J gene: TRBJ2-2; V gene: TRBV10-1; CDR3 protein: CASSESLGVRHRGELFF
J gene: TRBJ1-5; V gene: TRBV5-1; CDR3 protein: CASSPGQGGQPQHF
J gene: TRBJ2-3; V gene: TRBV10-3; CDR3 protein: CAISAGLAGSTDTQYF
J gene: TRBJ1-1; V gene: TRBV5-4; CDR3 protein: CASSFRPRAMNTEAFF
J gene: TRBJ2-7; V gene: TRBV6-5; CDR3 protein: CASIGLAGGFYEQYF